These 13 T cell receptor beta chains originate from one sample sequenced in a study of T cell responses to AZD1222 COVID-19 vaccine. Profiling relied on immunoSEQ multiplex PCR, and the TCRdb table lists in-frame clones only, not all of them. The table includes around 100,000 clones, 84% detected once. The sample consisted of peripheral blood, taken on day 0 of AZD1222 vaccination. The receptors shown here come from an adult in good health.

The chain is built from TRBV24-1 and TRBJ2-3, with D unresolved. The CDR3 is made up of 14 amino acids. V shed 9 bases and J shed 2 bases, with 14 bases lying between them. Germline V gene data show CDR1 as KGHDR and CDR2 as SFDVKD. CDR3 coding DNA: TGTGCCACCTCTCCCACGGGTTTCACAGATACGCAGTATTTT. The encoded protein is CATSPTGFTDTQYF.

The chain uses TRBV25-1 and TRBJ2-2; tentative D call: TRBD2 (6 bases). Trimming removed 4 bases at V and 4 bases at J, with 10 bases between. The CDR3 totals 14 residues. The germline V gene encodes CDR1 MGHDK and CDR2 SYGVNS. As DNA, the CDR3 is TGTGCCAGCAGTGGGCTACTAGCCACCGGGGAGCTGTTTTTT. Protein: CASSGLLATGELFF.

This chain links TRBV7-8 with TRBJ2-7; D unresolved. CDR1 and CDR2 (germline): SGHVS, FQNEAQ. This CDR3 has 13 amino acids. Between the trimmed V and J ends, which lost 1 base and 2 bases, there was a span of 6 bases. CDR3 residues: CASSLVNTYEQYF. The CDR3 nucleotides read TGTGCCAGCAGCTTAGTGAACACCTACGAGCAGTACTTC.

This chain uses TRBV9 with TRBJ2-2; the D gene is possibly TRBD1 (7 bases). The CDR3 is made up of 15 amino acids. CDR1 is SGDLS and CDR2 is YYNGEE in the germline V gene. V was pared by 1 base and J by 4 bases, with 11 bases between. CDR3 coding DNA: TGTGCCAGCAGCGTACAGGGGGGTGGCACCGGGGAGCTGTTTTTT. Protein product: CASSVQGGGTGELFF.

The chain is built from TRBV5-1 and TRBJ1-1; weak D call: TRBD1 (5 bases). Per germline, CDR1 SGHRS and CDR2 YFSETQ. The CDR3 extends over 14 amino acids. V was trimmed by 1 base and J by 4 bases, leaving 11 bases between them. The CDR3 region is CASSLPRVGTEAFF. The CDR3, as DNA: TGCGCCAGCAGCTTGCCCAGGGTCGGCACTGAAGCTTTCTTT. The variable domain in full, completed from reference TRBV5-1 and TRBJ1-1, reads KAGVTQTPRYLIKTRGQQVTLSCSPISGHRSVSWYQQTPGQGLQFLFEYFSETQRNKGNFPGRFSGRQFSNSRSEMNVSTLELGDSALYLCASSLPRVGTEAFFGQGTRLTVV.

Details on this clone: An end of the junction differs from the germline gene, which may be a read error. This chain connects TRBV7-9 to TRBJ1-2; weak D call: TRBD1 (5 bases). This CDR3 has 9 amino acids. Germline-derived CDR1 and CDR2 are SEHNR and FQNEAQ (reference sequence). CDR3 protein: CASSGGTNF. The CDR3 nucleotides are TGTGCCAGCAGCGGAGGGACCAACTTC.

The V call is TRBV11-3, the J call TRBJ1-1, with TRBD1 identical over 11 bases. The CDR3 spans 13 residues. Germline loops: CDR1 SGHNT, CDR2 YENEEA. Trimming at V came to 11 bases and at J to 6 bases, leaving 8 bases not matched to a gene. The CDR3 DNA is TGTGCCGTCCGCCGGGACAGGGGGTCTGAAGCTTTCTTT. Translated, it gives CAVRRDRGSEAFF.

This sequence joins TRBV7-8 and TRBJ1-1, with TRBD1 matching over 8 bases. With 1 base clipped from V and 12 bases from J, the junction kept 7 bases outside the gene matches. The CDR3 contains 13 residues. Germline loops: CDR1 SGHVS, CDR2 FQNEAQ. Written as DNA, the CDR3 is TGTGCCAGCAGCTTAGGAAGGGACAGGACGACTTTCTTT. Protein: CASSLGRDRTTFF.

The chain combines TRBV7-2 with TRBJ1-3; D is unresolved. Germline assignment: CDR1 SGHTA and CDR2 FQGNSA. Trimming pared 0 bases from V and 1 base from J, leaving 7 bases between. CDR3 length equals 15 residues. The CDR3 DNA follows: TGTGCCAGCAGCTTAGCTTTGTTGTCTGGAAACACCATATATTTT. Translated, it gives CASSLALLSGNTIYF.

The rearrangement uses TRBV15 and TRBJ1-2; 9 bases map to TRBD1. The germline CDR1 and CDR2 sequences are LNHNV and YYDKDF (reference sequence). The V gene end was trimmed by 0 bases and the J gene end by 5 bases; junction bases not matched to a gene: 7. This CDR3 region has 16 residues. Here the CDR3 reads CATSRERGQGEYGYTF. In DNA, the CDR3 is TGTGCCACCAGCAGAGAGAGGGGACAGGGTGAATATGGCTACACCTTC. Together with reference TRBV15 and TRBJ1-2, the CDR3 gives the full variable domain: DAMVIQNPRYQVTQFGKPVTLSCSQTLNHNVMYWYQQKSSQAPKLLFHYYDKDFNNEADTPDNFQSRRPNTSFCFLDIRSPGLGDTAMYLCATSRERGQGEYGYTFGSGTRLTVV.

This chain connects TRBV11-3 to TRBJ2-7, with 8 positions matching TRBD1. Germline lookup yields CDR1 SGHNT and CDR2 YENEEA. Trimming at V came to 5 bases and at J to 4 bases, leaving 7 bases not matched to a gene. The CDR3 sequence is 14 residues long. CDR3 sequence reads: CASSRRDRKYEQYF. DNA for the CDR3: TGTGCCAGCAGCCGACGGGACAGGAAGTACGAGCAGTACTTC.

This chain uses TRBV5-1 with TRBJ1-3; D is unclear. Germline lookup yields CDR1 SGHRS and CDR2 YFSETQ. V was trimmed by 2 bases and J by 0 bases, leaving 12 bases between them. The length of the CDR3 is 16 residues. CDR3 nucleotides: TGCGCCAGCAGCTTATCGGACCAGAGCTCTGGAAACACCATATATTTT. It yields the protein CASSLSDQSSGNTIYF.

CDR3 protein: CATSDPGESYEQYF. The CDR3 DNA reads as TGTGCCACCAGTGATCCGGGGGAGAGCTACGAGCAGTACTTC. V is TRBV24-1 and J is TRBJ2-7; D perhaps matches TRBD2 (6 bases). Per germline, CDR1 KGHDR and CDR2 SFDVKD. V lost 3 bases, J lost 3 bases, and 11 bases lay in between. The CDR3 is 14 residues long.